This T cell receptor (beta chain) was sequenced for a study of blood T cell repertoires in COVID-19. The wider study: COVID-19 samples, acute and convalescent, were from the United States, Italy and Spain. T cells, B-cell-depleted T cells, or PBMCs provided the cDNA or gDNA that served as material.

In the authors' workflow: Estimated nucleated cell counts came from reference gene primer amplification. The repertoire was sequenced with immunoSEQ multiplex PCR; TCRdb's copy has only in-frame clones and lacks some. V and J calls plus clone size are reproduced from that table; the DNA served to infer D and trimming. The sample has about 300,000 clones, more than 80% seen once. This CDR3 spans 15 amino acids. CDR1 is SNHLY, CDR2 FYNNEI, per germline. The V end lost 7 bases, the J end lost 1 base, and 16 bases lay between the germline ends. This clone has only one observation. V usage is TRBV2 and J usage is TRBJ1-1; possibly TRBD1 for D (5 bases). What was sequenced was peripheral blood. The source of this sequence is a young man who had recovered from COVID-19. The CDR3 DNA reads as TGTGCCAGCATATGGTCTGGGGGGGGGAACACTGAAGCTTTCTTT. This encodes CASIWSGGGNTEAFF. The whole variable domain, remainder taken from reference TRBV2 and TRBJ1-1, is EPEVTQTPSHQVTQMGQEVILRCVPISNHLYFYWYRQILGQKVEFLVSFYNNEISEKSEIFDDQFSVERPDGSNFTLKIRSTKLEDSAMYFCASIWSGGGNTEAFFGQGTRLTVV.